This T cell receptor beta chain was recorded in a study of siplizumab effects on memory and regulatory T cells. Per individual sample, 95,000 to 100,000 TCR templates were assayed. The method was immunoSEQ multiplex PCR; TCRdb's version includes in-frame clones alone and lacks a portion of them. The sample has some 100,000 clones; around 93% are singletons. Study outcomes and limitations: It was not possible to assign a naive or memory phenotype to roughly 80-95% of proliferating CD4+ or CD8+ clones. Only a minor fraction of alloreactive clones mapped to unstimulated subsets. Naive T cells appeared more diverse than memory cells and seemed to be major alloresponse contributors.

A word on this clone: Antigen specificity is unknown.

This CDR3 region has 16 residues. V was pared by 3 bases and J by 2 bases, with 14 bases between. Germline CDR1 is MDHEN and CDR2 is SYDVKM. This TCR came from a human donor in good health. The V and J genes are TRBV28 and TRBJ1-5; no clear D gene. The sequencing input was non-Treg CD4+ T cells sorted from blood. CDR3 bases: TGTGCCAGCAGTTTTTTGGCGGATGGGGGCAATCAGCCCCAGCATTTT. Encoded protein: CASSFLADGGNQPQHF.